The 3 T cell receptor beta chains listed next were all sequenced from one sample in a study of molecular identifiers for immune sequencing clone quantification. TCRdb analysed the PCR reads with MiXCR anew, one entry per CDR3 protein. The sample contains 490,000 or so distinct CDR3 sequences, 20% to 25% of which appear only once. The sequencing input was naive CD8+ T cells from blood, with Jurkat cell RNA spiked in. As for subset: FACS-sorted CD8+CD4-CCR7+CD45RA+ naive T cells. Receptors were obtained from a human donor in good health. Some libraries in this study had Jurkat cell RNA spiked in.

This clonotype has just one count. At one of its ends the junction is not consistent with the germline gene, which may arise from a read error. The rearrangement uses TRBV4-1 and TRBJ1-5, with 7 bases aligning to TRBD1. Germline V gene data show CDR1 as MGHRA and CDR2 as YSYEKL. The CDR3 consists of 14 residues. CDR3 amino acids: CASGQRQGVQPQHF. CDR3 DNA sequence: TGCGCCAGCGGCCAAAGGCAGGGGGTCCAGCCCCAGCATTTT.

This clonotype was counted a few times. A read error is likely, as this CDR3 ends without the conserved phenylalanine or tryptophan. The rearrangement uses TRBV4-3 and TRBJ1-1; the D is unclear. The CDR3 contains 13 residues. The V and J ends lost 0 bases and 7 bases respectively, with 9 bases between them. Germline CDR1 is LGHNA and CDR2 is YSLEER. CDR3 sequence reads: CASSQDSTNEAFL. As DNA, the CDR3 is TGCGCCAGCAGCCAAGACTCAACAAATGAAGCTTTCCTT.

Comment on this clonotype: This clone may be a read error of a much larger clone one base away. The chain has TRBV24-1 and TRBJ2-2; TRBD2 might be the D (6 bases). Looked up from germline, CDR1 is KGHDR and CDR2 is SFDVKD. This CDR3 contains 13 residues. The CDR3 DNA reads TGTGCCACCAGGCCAGGGAGGACCGGGGAGCTGCTTTTT. Translating gives CATRPGRTGELLF.